Listed below are T cell receptor beta chains from one sample, sequenced in a study of tumor-infiltrating lymphocytes in glioblastoma multiforme. TCRdb fed the multiplex PCR reads into MiXCR, producing one record per CDR3 protein. Seen here are about 15,000 distinct CDR3 sequences, 65% to 80% observed once, and the top ten hold about 50%. Sequencing input: brain tumor tissue. These TCRs come from a male donor with glioblastoma. CDR3s leave out the opening cysteine and the closing phenylalanine or tryptophan. The order of the fields is J gene, V gene, CDR3 protein.

j_call: TRBJ2-5
v_call: TRBV11-2
cdr3_aa: ASSHLAGGSVKTQY

j_call: TRBJ2-2
v_call: TRBV29-1
cdr3_aa: SVQGNTGELF

j_call: TRBJ2-7
v_call: TRBV11-1
cdr3_aa: ASSTSALAAQYEQY

j_call: TRBJ2-7
v_call: TRBV11-1
cdr3_aa: ASSLARMARGYVQY

j_call: TRBJ2-1
v_call: TRBV7-8
cdr3_aa: LSSITGGLDGQF

j_call: TRBJ2-7
v_call: TRBV6-2/TRBV6-3
cdr3_aa: ANSPGEHVSSEQY

j_call: TRBJ2-1
v_call: TRBV6-2/TRBV6-3
cdr3_aa: ASRFGSNYNEQF

j_call: TRBJ2-7
v_call: TRBV11-2
cdr3_aa: ASSLGGRMYGQY

j_call: TRBJ2-5
v_call: TRBV7-9
cdr3_aa: ASSLTQGAGETQY

j_call: TRBJ2-1
v_call: TRBV29-1
cdr3_aa: SVVFAGRNNEQF

j_call: TRBJ2-2
v_call: TRBV29-1
cdr3_aa: SVGTGTGYERAGELF

j_call: TRBJ2-1
v_call: TRBV28
cdr3_aa: ASSPGQGYEQF

j_call: TRBJ2-7
v_call: TRBV7-9
cdr3_aa: ASSHLQGSGSYEQY

j_call: TRBJ1-1
v_call: TRBV12-3/TRBV12-4
cdr3_aa: ASSFRGYEAF

j_call: TRBJ2-1
v_call: TRBV29-1
cdr3_aa: SDHKLADNEQS

j_call: TRBJ2-1
v_call: TRBV6-2/TRBV6-3
cdr3_aa: ASSQGHEQF

j_call: TRBJ2-3
v_call: TRBV7-9
cdr3_aa: ASSLAGGQDTQY